A single T cell receptor (beta chain) is shown here with its context. The antigen remains undetermined. The PCR ran on 60 Vbeta and 13 Jbeta primers. Method: immunoSEQ multiplex PCR; TCRdb's copy keeps in-frame clones and lacks some. Of roughly 140,000 clones listed, about 79% are singletons. The data stem from a study of cytomegalovirus exposure and HLA in healthy donors. Whole-study findings and limits: Earlier analysis yielded a pattern in which most TCR beta V segments were productive about 90% or about 30% of the time.

The CDR3 totals 18 residues. V shed 6 bases, J shed 1 base, and the junction held 14 bases outside the gene matches. CDR1 is KGHSH and CDR2 is LQKENI in the germline V gene. The TCR originated in a male donor in good health and CMV-seronegative. Specimen: PBMCs. The gene calls are TRBV18 and TRBJ2-3; 9 bases line up with TRBD1. CDR3 residues: CASSSTGGFRERTDTQYF. The CDR3 DNA follows: TGTGCCAGCTCCTCGACAGGGGGTTTTAGGGAACGCACAGATACGCAGTATTTT. The full variable domain, with the rest looked up from reference TRBV18 and TRBJ2-3, is NAGVMQNPRHLVRRRGQEARLRCSPMKGHSHVYWYRQLPEEGLKFMVYLQKENIIDESGMPKERFSAEFPKEGPSILRIQQVVRGDSAAYFCASSSTGGFRERTDTQYFGPGTRLTVL.